This T cell receptor beta chain emerged from a study of shared clonotypes between healthy human individuals. All of the donors resided in Nashville, Tennessee, and each was a Caucasian adult. TCRdb's copy holds only in-frame clones and misses some; the assay was immunoSEQ multiplex PCR. This sample yields 2 million to 2.5 million clones, of which approximately 95% are seen a single time; roughly 0.36% belongs to the top ten. J was trimmed by 4 bases and V by 2 bases; bases with no gene match: 7. The CDR3 contains 15 residues. Germline CDR1 is SGHRS and CDR2 is YFSETQ. The sample comprised naive CD4+ T cells from PBMCs. Subset noted: CD45RA+ positively selected. This receptor was identified in a man aged 18 to 30 in good health. Some clones in this sample may be carry-over from other donors' samples. This chain uses TRBV5-1 with TRBJ2-7; 9 bases match TRBD2. DNA of the CDR3: TGCGCCAGCAGCTTTGTAGTAGCGGGGGAATACGAGCAGTACTTC. This encodes CASSFVVAGEYEQYF.